The 21 T cell receptor beta chains below come from one sample, sequenced in a study of tumor T cells in aggressive B-cell lymphoma. Sequenced by immunoSEQ multiplex PCR; TCRdb stores in-frame clones only, minus some. The data contain 1,500 to 2,000 clones, about 90% of them singletons. The sequenced sample consisted of tumor tissue. Receptors were obtained from an adult with diffuse large B cell lymphoma.

The genes are TRBV4-3 and TRBJ1-4; no clear D gene. Trimming cost V 0 bases and J 8 bases, with 16 bases left between them. Germline lookup yields CDR1 LGHNA and CDR2 YSLEER. The CDR3 has 16 residues. The CDR3 loop reads CASSQDLGGLTEKLFF. The DNA for the CDR3 is TGCGCCAGCAGCCAAGATTTGGGAGGCCTTACGGAAAAACTGTTTTTT.

The chain uses TRBV4-3 and TRBJ2-1, with 12 positions matching TRBD2. The CDR3 length is 15 residues. Germline assignment: CDR1 LGHNA and CDR2 YSLEER. Trimming at V came to 8 bases and at J to 6 bases, leaving 8 bases not matched to a gene. CDR3 loop: CASVQGLAGRNEQFF. In DNA, the CDR3 is TGCGCCAGCGTACAAGGACTAGCGGGACGCAATGAGCAGTTCTTC.

This rearrangement joins TRBV7-9 to TRBJ2-1; TRBD2 matches at 9 bases. The germline CDR1 and CDR2 sequences are SEHNR and FQNEAQ (reference sequence). The length of the CDR3 is 15 residues. J was trimmed by 10 bases and V by 5 bases; bases with no gene match: 12. The CDR3 region is CASSPRGSGSREQFF. In DNA, the CDR3 is TGTGCCAGCAGCCCGCGGGGTAGCGGGAGTAGGGAGCAGTTCTTC.

V is TRBV29-1 and J is TRBJ2-7; D is perhaps TRBD2 (5 bases). Germline CDR1 is SQVTM and CDR2 is ANQGSEA. The CDR3 runs 11 residues. CDR3 sequence: CTVGSPYEQYF. DNA for the CDR3: TGCACTGTGGGGAGCCCCTACGAGCAGTACTTC.

The rearrangement uses TRBV6-5 and TRBJ2-1; 8 positions agree with TRBD1. Germline V gene sequence: CDR1 MNHEY, CDR2 SVGAGI. The CDR3 has 16 residues. J was trimmed by 7 bases and V by 2 bases; bases with no gene match: 10. CDR3 DNA sequence: TGTGCCAGCAGTTACCGACAGGGGTTAGCAAAGAATGAGCAGTTCTTC. Its translation: CASSYRQGLAKNEQFF.

This rearrangement joins TRBV29-1 to TRBJ2-5; possible D gene TRBD2, 6 bases. V dropped 1 base and J dropped 3 bases, with 6 bases sitting between them. The germline V gene has CDR1 SQVTM and CDR2 ANQGSEA. This CDR3 has 12 amino acids. In DNA, the CDR3 is TGCAGCGTTGAAGGACTAGAAGAGACCCAGTACTTC. This sequence encodes CSVEGLEETQYF.

The gene calls are TRBV4-2 and TRBJ2-1, with 10 bases aligning to TRBD2. V lost 1 base and J lost 6; bases outside the gene matches: 9. There are 17 residues in the CDR3. CDR1 and CDR2 from the germline V gene are LGHNA and YNFKEQ. DNA of the CDR3: TGTGCCAGCAGCCAAGGGACTAGCGGATGGGAAGGCAATGAGCAGTTCTTC. Its translation is CASSQGTSGWEGNEQFF.

The J gene is TRBJ2-7, the V gene TRBV5-1, with 8 positions matching TRBD1. Germline values: CDR1 SGHRS, CDR2 YFSETQ. There are 16 residues in the CDR3. Trimming cost V 0 bases and J 3 bases; bases outside gene matches: 8. The CDR3: CASSLAGGTGLYEQYF. CDR3 bases: TGCGCCAGCAGCTTGGCGGGTGGGACAGGACTCTACGAGCAGTACTTC.

Regarding this clone: The same CDR3 can be traced to other DNA sequences in this sample. The rearrangement links TRBV19 to TRBJ2-1; perhaps TRBD1 as D (6 bases). The length of the CDR3 is 15 residues. Trimming took 5 bases from V and 7 from J, leaving 18 bases between them. The germline V gene encodes CDR1 LNHDA and CDR2 SQIVND (reference sequence). DNA for the CDR3: TGTGCCAGTAGTTATGGGGACATAAGAGGGAATGAGCAGTTCTTC. Protein: CASSYGDIRGNEQFF.

The chain recombines TRBV18 with TRBJ2-5, with D hard to call. Per germline, CDR1 KGHSH and CDR2 LQKENI. This CDR3 is 13 amino acids long. V was cut by 3 bases and J by 5 bases, with 10 bases left in between. The CDR3 sequence: CASSPGLAETQYF. The CDR3 bases are TGTGCCAGCTCACCGGGCTTGGCGGAGACCCAGTACTTC.

The V call is TRBV29-1, the J call TRBJ2-2; maybe TRBD1 (6 bases). Trimming removed 6 bases at V and 5 bases at J, with 10 bases between. From germline, CDR1 is SQVTM and CDR2 ANQGSEA. The CDR3 runs 12 residues. CDR3 nucleotide sequence: TGCAGCGTACCCAGGGGAACCGGGGAGCTGTTTTTT. Its translation: CSVPRGTGELFF.

This chain connects TRBV11-2 to TRBJ2-7, with D perhaps TRBD1 (6 bases). The CDR3 spans 13 residues. Germline V gene data show CDR1 as SGHAT and CDR2 as FQNNGV. Deletions cut 5 bases from V and 4 bases from J, with 12 bases between. CDR3 DNA sequence: TGTGCCAGCAGCGTGGGACACCAATACGAGCAGTACTTC. It specifies CASSVGHQYEQYF.

The V call is TRBV9, the J call TRBJ2-1; D call uncertain. Germline CDR1 is SGDLS and CDR2 is YYNGEE. Between the trimmed V and J ends, which lost 4 bases and 6 bases, there was a span of 14 bases. CDR3 length: 14 residues. The CDR3 bases are TGTGCCAGCAGCCTTAGTAGTATCCTCAATGAGCAGTTCTTC. Translated: CASSLSSILNEQFF.

The V gene is TRBV29-1, the J gene TRBJ2-7, with 8 bases matching TRBD1. CDR1 and CDR2 from the germline V gene are SQVTM and ANQGSEA. Trimming removed 6 bases from V and 2 bases from J; junction bases left unmatched: 12. This CDR3 comprises 15 residues. As DNA, the CDR3 is TGCAGCGTGGCCGTAGACAGGGGCTATACCTACGAGCAGTACTTC. Its translation is CSVAVDRGYTYEQYF.

A word on this clone: Other DNA sequences within the sample encode an identical CDR3. The CDR3: CASRAGITDTQYF. CDR3 sequence (DNA): TGTGCCAGTAGGGCGGGGATCACAGATACGCAGTATTTT. The chain joins TRBV19 to TRBJ2-3; TRBD2 is a possible D gene (6 bases). Trimming shortened V by 6 bases and J by 2 bases, and 9 bases separated the two germline ends. Germline loops: CDR1 LNHDA, CDR2 SQIVND (reference sequence). The CDR3 consists of 13 residues.

The rearrangement links TRBV7-2 to TRBJ2-7, with 13 bases identical to TRBD2. Trimming took 10 bases from V and 7 from J; bases not matched to a gene: 13. The V gene's germline CDR1 is SGHTA and CDR2 FQGNSA. This CDR3 has 15 amino acids. CDR3 nucleotides: TGTGCCACCGGACCCGGACTAGCGGGAGTGGGGGAGCAGTACTTC. Its protein is CATGPGLAGVGEQYF.

The chain uses TRBV5-3 and TRBJ2-7; D might be TRBD2 (6 bases). TRBV5-3 falls under the ORF class, with uncertain function. This CDR3 region has 15 residues. V gave up 4 bases and J gave up 0 bases, with 14 bases separating them. This CDR3 reads CARSTGRTLSYEQYF. CDR3 in DNA: TGTGCCAGAAGCACCGGGAGAACTCTCTCCTACGAGCAGTACTTC.

Note on this clone: Germline is not matched at one junction end, which may reflect a read error. V is TRBV27 and J is TRBJ2-1; 12 bases fit TRBD2. This CDR3 has 16 residues. CDR1 and CDR2 (germline): MNHEY, SMNVEV (reference sequence). CDR3 amino acids: CASSSVRLAGVDEQFF. The CDR3 region has the DNA TGTGCCAGCAGTTCGGTGCGACTAGCGGGAGTAGATGAACAGTTCTTC.

The rearrangement joins TRBV28 to TRBJ2-3; 8 bases match TRBD1. The CDR3 covers 15 residues. Germline V gene data show CDR1 as MDHEN and CDR2 as SYDVKM. V lost 4 bases, J lost 5 bases, and 8 bases stayed unmatched. The CDR3 DNA reads as TGTGCCAGCAGTTCCCCCCAGGGGGCTGGAGATACGCAGTATTTT. Its protein is CASSSPQGAGDTQYF.

V gene TRBV5-1 combines with J gene TRBJ1-6, with 8 positions matching TRBD1. With 0 bases clipped from V and 9 bases from J, the junction kept 5 bases outside the gene matches. Germline V gene data show CDR1 as SGHRS and CDR2 as YFSETQ. This CDR3 spans 15 amino acids. The CDR3 region has the DNA TGCGCCAGCAGCTTGGGGCAGGGGGCTGGTTCACCCCTCCACTTT. This gives the protein CASSLGQGAGSPLHF.

The chain joins TRBV9 to TRBJ1-2; TRBD1 is a possible D gene (6 bases). CDR3 length equals 14 residues. In germline, CDR1 is SGDLS, CDR2 YYNGEE. Trimming took off 0 bases at V and 7 bases at J, with 13 bases between the two ends. In DNA form, the CDR3 reads TGTGCCAGCAGCGTAGGGGGTGGGGGCGGTGGCTACACCTTC. It encodes CASSVGGGGGGYTF.